This T cell receptor beta chain derives from a study of identical twins' blood T cells. For the study at large: About 50 million reads came from about twelve libraries, six alpha, six beta. Regarding the study as a whole: Out-of-frame TCRbeta clonotypes reportedly had markedly more similar V usage in twins than unrelated donors. Shared environment remains a possible cause of twin similarity.

This CDR3 has 12 residues. A remark on this clonotype: Its antigen is currently unknown. The junction and the germline gene differ at one end; a read error may be behind it.

Each CDR3 protein gets one entry after TCRdb re-called the 5' RACE reads with MiXCR. The data show fewer than 450,000 distinct CDR3 sequences, roughly 28% seen once. This receptor was taken from a woman between 18 and 55 years old in good health. The J gene is TRBJ1-1, the V gene TRBV12-3 or TRBV12-4; 10 nucleotides agree with TRBD1. Material: PBMCs. CDR3 loop: CATRDRGTESFF. CDR3 DNA: TGTGCCACGCGGGACAGGGGAACTGAATCTTTCTTT.